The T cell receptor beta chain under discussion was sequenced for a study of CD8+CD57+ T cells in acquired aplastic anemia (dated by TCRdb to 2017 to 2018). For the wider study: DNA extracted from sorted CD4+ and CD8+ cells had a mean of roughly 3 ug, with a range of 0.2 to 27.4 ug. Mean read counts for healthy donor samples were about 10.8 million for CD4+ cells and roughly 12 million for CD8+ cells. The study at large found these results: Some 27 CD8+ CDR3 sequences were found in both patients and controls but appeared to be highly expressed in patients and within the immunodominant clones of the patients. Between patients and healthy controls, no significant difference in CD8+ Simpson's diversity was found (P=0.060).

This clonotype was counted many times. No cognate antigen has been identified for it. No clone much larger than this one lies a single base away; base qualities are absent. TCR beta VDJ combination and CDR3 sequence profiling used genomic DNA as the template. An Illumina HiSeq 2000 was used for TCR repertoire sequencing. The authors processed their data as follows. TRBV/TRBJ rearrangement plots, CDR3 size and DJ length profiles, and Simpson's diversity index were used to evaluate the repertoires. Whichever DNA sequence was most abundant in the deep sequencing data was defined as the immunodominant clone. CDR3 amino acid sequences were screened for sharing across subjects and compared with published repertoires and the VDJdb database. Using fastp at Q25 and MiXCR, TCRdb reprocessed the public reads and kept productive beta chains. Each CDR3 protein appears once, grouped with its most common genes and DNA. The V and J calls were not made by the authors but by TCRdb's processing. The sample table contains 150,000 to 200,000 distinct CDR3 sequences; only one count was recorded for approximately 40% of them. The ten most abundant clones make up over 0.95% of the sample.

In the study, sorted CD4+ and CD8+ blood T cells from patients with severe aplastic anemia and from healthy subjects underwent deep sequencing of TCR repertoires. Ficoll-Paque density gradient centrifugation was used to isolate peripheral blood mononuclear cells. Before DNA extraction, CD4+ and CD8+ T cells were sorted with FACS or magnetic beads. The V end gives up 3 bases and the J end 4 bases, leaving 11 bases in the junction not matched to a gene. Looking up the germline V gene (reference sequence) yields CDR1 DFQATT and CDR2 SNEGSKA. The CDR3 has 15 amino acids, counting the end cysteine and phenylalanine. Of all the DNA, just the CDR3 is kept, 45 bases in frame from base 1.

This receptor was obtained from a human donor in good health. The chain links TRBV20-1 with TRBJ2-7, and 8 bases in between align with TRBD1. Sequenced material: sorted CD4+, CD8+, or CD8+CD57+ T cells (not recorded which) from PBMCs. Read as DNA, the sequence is TGCAGTGCTAGGGGGGAGTGGGACAGGAGTTACGAGCAGTACTTC. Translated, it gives CSARGEWDRSYEQYF.